The clone carrying this TCR beta chain appeared many times. The antigen remains unidentified. As to time point: newly diagnosed GD, antithyroid drugs for less than 3 months. TCR sequences were obtained from RNA taken from PBMCs. In this cohort, patients came from an endocrinology department located in Xi'an, China. Peripheral blood, at about 9 milliliters, went into EDTA tubes. Germline V gives CDR1 MDHEN, CDR2 SYDVKM. The CDR3 totals 14 residues. V was trimmed by 4 bases and J by 3 bases, leaving 12 bases between them. This sample was taken from a study of regulatory T cells in long-lasting Graves disease. Study-level results: Patients with persistent disease shared some 2,500 public clonotypes, outpacing the approximately 920 shared by new patients.

Building the TCR beta libraries relied on iRepertoire HTBI primers, and CDR3 regions underwent Arm-PCR. TCRdb reprocessed the multiplex PCR reads with MiXCR, giving one entry per CDR3 protein. This sample yields about 620,000 distinct CDR3 sequences, of which around 17% are seen a single time; 18% belongs to the top ten. This same sample was also part of a study on T cells in Graves' hyperthyroidism and ophthalmopathy. That report notes: First-round RT-PCR targeting the TCR CDR3 was performed with the HTBI primer set.

The source material was peripheral blood mononuclear cells (PBMCs), sampled at new diagnosis, from a patient treated with antithyroid drugs. The sequence came from a woman in her twenties or thirties with Graves disease. The V call is TRBV28, the J call TRBJ1-1; D is undetermined. The CDR3 DNA sequence: TGTGCCAGCAGTTCGGGGATGGGGTACACTGAAGCTTTCTTT. Translating gives CASSSGMGYTEAFF.